The clone carrying this TCR beta chain was seen many times. The antigen is unknown. This specimen belongs to a study of CD8 T cells in ankylosing spondylitis. General study points: Eight highly homologous variants formed a TCR beta motif that appeared characteristic of ankylosing spondylitis blood.

The V gene's germline CDR1 is MNHNS and CDR2 SASEGT. The CDR3 spans 15 residues. Trimming cost V 6 bases and J 5 bases; bases outside gene matches: 11. Generation of TCR beta libraries employed quantitative 5'-RACE incorporating molecular barcodes. TCRdb fed the 5' RACE reads into MiXCR, producing one record per CDR3 protein. The sample holds around 230,000 distinct CDR3 sequences, roughly 8.6% seen once. The TCR was taken from a male donor with ankylosing spondylitis or in good health (not recorded which). The sample was blood, either unsorted or a sorted T cell fraction (not recorded which). This rearrangement joins TRBV6-1 to TRBJ2-7; 9 bases are a match to TRBD1. This CDR3 reads CASRPPGQGSHEQYF. CDR3 nucleotide sequence: TGTGCCAGCAGGCCGCCGGGACAGGGTTCGCACGAGCAGTACTTC.